The 19 T cell receptor beta chains reported below all come from one sample, sequenced in a study of beta chain features in type 1 diabetes. Findings of the study overall: People with Type 1 diabetes carried modestly yet significantly shorter TCRB CDR3s in all four CD4+ subsets.

All of the isolated RNA was reverse transcribed, so expressed TCRB transcripts were sequenced. TCRdb's copy holds only in-frame clones and misses some; the assay was immunoSEQ multiplex PCR. The table shows about 660,000 clones, with over 13% occurring only once. These receptors lack a known antigen. Sequenced material: naive CD4+ T cells from blood. These receptors were taken from a man aged 18 to 29 with type 1 diabetes.

The sample holds a few counts of this clone. The same CDR3 also results from other DNA sequences found in this sample. The chain carries TRBV2 and TRBJ1-5, with D unclear. The CDR3 totals 12 residues. V lost 5 bases and J lost 3, with 5 bases in between. The germline V gene encodes CDR1 SNHLY and CDR2 FYNNEI. The CDR3 region has the DNA TGTGCCAGCAGTTACTCCAATCAGCCCCAGCATTTT. It yields the protein CASSYSNQPQHF.

V usage is TRBV29-1 and J usage is TRBJ1-4; D unresolved. V lost 5 bases, J lost 4 bases, and 14 bases lay in between. The CDR3 covers 14 residues. CDR1 and CDR2 from the germline V gene are SQVTM and ANQGSEA. DNA for the CDR3: TGCAGCGTTACCCGAACGGATCTTAATGAAAAACTGTTTTTT. This gives the protein CSVTRTDLNEKLFF.

The chain joins TRBV27 to TRBJ1-6; 7 bases are a match to TRBD1. V lost 9 bases, J lost 8 bases, and 1 base stayed unmatched. This CDR3 has 11 residues. Germline CDR1 reads MNHEY; CDR2 reads SMNVEV (reference sequence). In DNA, the CDR3 is TGTGCCAGTGGGACAGATTCACCCCTCCACTTT. Translated, it gives CASGTDSPLHF.

This clone was seen a few times. The rearrangement uses TRBV14 and TRBJ2-3; D gene uncertain. Germline V lookup: CDR1 SGHDN, CDR2 FVKESK. Between the trimmed V and J ends, which lost 4 bases and 5 bases, there was a span of 10 bases. The CDR3 is 13 residues long. The CDR3 nucleotides read TGTGCCAGCAGCCTCGCCCTCGGAGATACGCAGTATTTT. It codes for CASSLALGDTQYF.

This chain connects TRBV9 to TRBJ1-5; possibly TRBD1 for D (5 bases). CDR1 is SGDLS and CDR2 is YYNGEE in the germline V gene. The CDR3 length is 14 residues. V was cut by 0 bases and J by 7 bases, with 11 bases left in between. The CDR3 here is CASSVAGWGQPQHF. The CDR3, as DNA: TGTGCCAGCAGCGTAGCAGGGTGGGGGCAGCCCCAGCATTTT.

This clone has just a few counts. The V and J genes are TRBV6-6 and TRBJ1-1, with unresolved D. Germline V gives CDR1 MNHNY, CDR2 SVGAGI (reference sequence). This CDR3 contains 14 residues. Trimming took 7 bases from V and 5 from J, leaving 17 bases between them. DNA for the CDR3: TGTGCCAGCACTCCCCCGGGAGGGCGGACTGAAGCTTTCTTT. Translation: CASTPPGGRTEAFF.

This clone was counted only a few times. The CDR3 protein is CATSRGGGNEQFF. In nucleotides, the CDR3 is TGTGCCACCAGCAGAGGGGGAGGGAATGAGCAGTTCTTC. V is TRBV15 and J is TRBJ2-1; the match to TRBD2 covers 7 bases. This CDR3 spans 13 amino acids. CDR1 and CDR2 from the germline V gene are LNHNV and YYDKDF (reference sequence). Losses at the gene ends were 1 base for V and 7 bases for J; bases not matched to a gene: 1.

This clone has a handful of counts. The chain has TRBV30 and TRBJ2-4, with 8 bases lining up with TRBD2. Germline lookup yields CDR1 GTSNPN and CDR2 SVGIG (reference sequence). With 1 base clipped from V and 6 bases from J, the junction kept 2 bases outside the gene matches. The CDR3 loop spans 13 amino acids. In nucleotides, the CDR3 is TGTGCCTGGAGTGGGCTAGCGGGAAACATTCAGTACTTC. Amino acid sequence: CAWSGLAGNIQYF.

This clone has just a few counts. V is TRBV5-1 and J is TRBJ2-5; a possible D gene is TRBD2 (6 bases). V was shortened by 6 bases and J by 2 bases, with 14 bases between the two germline ends. In germline, CDR1 is SGHRS, CDR2 YFSETQ. The CDR3 runs to 14 residues. Here the CDR3 DNA reads TGCGCCAGCAAATCCCGGGACTTACAAGAGACCCAGTACTTC. It specifies CASKSRDLQETQYF.

This clone has more than one count but fewer than ten. The V and J genes are TRBV27 and TRBJ1-6; a possible D gene is TRBD1 (5 bases). CDR3 length: 15 residues. Germline values: CDR1 MNHEY, CDR2 SMNVEV (reference sequence). V lost 7 bases and J lost 4, with 14 bases in between. The CDR3 DNA follows: TGTGCCAGCAATCCCAGGGAGGGATATAATTCACCCCTCCACTTT. Its translation is CASNPREGYNSPLHF.

The chain uses TRBV6-5 and TRBJ1-5, with 7 bases identical to TRBD1. Looked up from germline, CDR1 is MNHEY and CDR2 is SVGAGI. The ends lost 5 bases at V and 6 bases at J; junction bases unmatched: 10. CDR3 size: 15 residues. The CDR3 region has the DNA TGTGCCAGCAGTCCGACAGGGCTCACAAGTCAGCCCCAGCATTTT. Translated: CASSPTGLTSQPQHF.

The genes are TRBV9 and TRBJ2-5; weak D call: TRBD1 (6 bases). The germline gives CDR1 SGDLS, CDR2 YYNGEE. V lost 5 bases to trimming and J lost 5 bases, with 13 bases between them. The CDR3 is 13 residues long. CDR3 sequence (DNA): TGTGCCAGCAGTCAGGGGCGTACGGAGACCCAGTACTTC. It is translated as CASSQGRTETQYF.

This clone occurred a few times. The chain is built from TRBV15 and TRBJ2-5; weak D call: TRBD1 (6 bases). The CDR3 is made up of 15 amino acids. Germline V gene sequence: CDR1 LNHNV, CDR2 YYDKDF (reference sequence). The V gene lost 3 bases and the J gene lost 5 bases, with 16 bases spanning the gap. The CDR3 DNA reads TGTGCCACCAGCAGTCCTCAGGGGTTGAGGGAGACCCAGTACTTC. This codes for CATSSPQGLRETQYF.

This chain joins TRBV30 and TRBJ2-2; TRBD1 agrees at 8 bases. The CDR3 runs to 15 residues. In germline, CDR1 is GTSNPN, CDR2 SVGIG (reference sequence). V lost 2 bases and J lost 1; bases outside the gene matches: 3. CDR3 coding DNA: TGTGCCTGGAGTACCGGACAGGGGAACACCGGGGAGCTGTTTTTT. Translated: CAWSTGQGNTGELFF.

This clone appeared a few times. This chain joins TRBV28 and TRBJ2-2; 10 nucleotides match TRBD1. The CDR3 extends over 16 amino acids. Germline CDR1 reads MDHEN; CDR2 reads SYDVKM. V trimming: 6 bases; J trimming: 5 bases; junction bases outside the gene matches: 9. This CDR3 reads CASSSPGTGATGELFF. As DNA, the CDR3 is TGTGCCAGCAGCTCACCCGGGACAGGGGCAACCGGGGAGCTGTTTTTT.

This clone appeared a few times. The V gene is TRBV18, the J gene TRBJ1-1; tentatively, D is TRBD1 (6 bases). Trimming took 4 bases from V and 5 from J, leaving 14 bases between them. Germline values: CDR1 KGHSH, CDR2 LQKENI. The CDR3 runs to 14 residues. The CDR3, as DNA: TGTGCCAGCTCACGAGTACAGGGCCTAACTGAAGCTTTCTTT. Translated: CASSRVQGLTEAFF.

The chain uses TRBV9 and TRBJ2-7, with D uncertain. Trimming removed 0 bases at V and 5 bases at J, with 12 bases between. From germline, CDR1 is SGDLS and CDR2 YYNGEE. The CDR3 loop spans 14 amino acids. The CDR3 protein is CASSVGSVGNEQYF. CDR3 DNA sequence: TGTGCCAGCAGCGTAGGGTCCGTGGGGAACGAGCAGTACTTC.

Only a few counts were recorded for this clone. The CDR3 loop reads CSVGAIYALYNEQFF. CDR3 sequence (DNA): TGCAGCGTAGGCGCAATCTACGCCCTTTACAATGAGCAGTTCTTC. The rearrangement uses TRBV29-1 and TRBJ2-1; D not certain. The CDR3 sequence is 15 residues long. Per the germline V gene, CDR1 is SQVTM and CDR2 is ANQGSEA. V was cut by 6 bases and J by 4 bases, with 19 bases left in between.

In its sample, this clone was seen a few times. The chain is built from TRBV5-4 and TRBJ2-3; 10 bases fit TRBD2. This CDR3 spans 16 amino acids. The germline V gene encodes CDR1 SGHNT and CDR2 YYREEE (reference sequence). After removal of 3 bases from V and 5 bases from J, the junction contained 9 bases not matched to a gene. CDR3 coding DNA: TGTGCCAGCAGCTCACTAGCGGGGCTAACGGGAGATACGCAGTATTTT. The encoded protein is CASSSLAGLTGDTQYF.